The sequence of this T cell receptor (beta chain) was determined in a study of long-term antiretroviral therapy in people with HIV. The study, taken as a whole, reports: Even long-term ART left TRB diversity below transplant donor controls, despite gains. The repertoire was dominated at all time points by clones expanded before ART. CDR3 lengths in HIV samples spanned a narrower range than controls.

Version v3.0 of the immunoSEQ assay ran at survey level. Only in-frame clones appear in the TCRdb table, and some are missing; sequencing was by immunoSEQ multiplex PCR. The sample lists about 22,000 clones; 88% were seen once. Of note for this clone: Its antigen remains unidentified.

United States facilities provided treatment to all participants with HIV. Germline CDR1 and CDR2: KGHSH and LQKENI. The ends were cut back, 4 bases at V and 3 bases at J, with 15 bases in the middle. CDR3 length: 16 amino acids. This specimen consisted of unsorted PBMCs, obtained 0.6 years after starting antiretroviral therapy. The TCR comes from a man aged 60 to 75 with HIV. V usage is TRBV18 and J usage is TRBJ2-2, with D possibly being TRBD1 or TRBD2 (6 bases each). This chain's CDR3 is CASSLQEGEYTGELFF. CDR3 coding DNA: TGTGCCAGCTCACTTCAGGAGGGGGAGTACACCGGGGAGCTGTTTTTT. Using reference TRBV18 and TRBJ2-2 for the parts outside the CDR3, the full variable domain is NAGVMQNPRHLVRRRGQEARLRCSPMKGHSHVYWYRQLPEEGLKFMVYLQKENIIDESGMPKERFSAEFPKEGPSILRIQQVVRGDSAAYFCASSLQEGEYTGELFFGEGSRLTVL.